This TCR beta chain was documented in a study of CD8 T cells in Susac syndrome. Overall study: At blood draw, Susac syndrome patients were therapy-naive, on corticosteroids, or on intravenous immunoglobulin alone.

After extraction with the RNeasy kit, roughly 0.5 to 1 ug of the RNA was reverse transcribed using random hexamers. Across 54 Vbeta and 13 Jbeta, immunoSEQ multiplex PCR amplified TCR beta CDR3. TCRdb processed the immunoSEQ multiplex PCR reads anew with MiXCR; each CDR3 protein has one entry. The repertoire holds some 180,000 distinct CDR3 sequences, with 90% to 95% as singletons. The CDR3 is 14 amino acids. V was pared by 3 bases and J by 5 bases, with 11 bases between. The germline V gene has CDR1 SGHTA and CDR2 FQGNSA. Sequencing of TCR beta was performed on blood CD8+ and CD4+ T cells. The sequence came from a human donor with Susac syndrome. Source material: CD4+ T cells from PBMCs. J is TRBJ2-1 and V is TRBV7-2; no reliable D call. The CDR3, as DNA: TGTGCCAGCAGCTTTCCCCCCCACGACAATGAGCAGTTCTTC. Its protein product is CASSFPPHDNEQFF. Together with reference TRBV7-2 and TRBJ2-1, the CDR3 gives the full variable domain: GAGVSQSPSNKVTEKGKDVELRCDPISGHTALYWYRQSLGQGLEFLIYFQGNSAPDKSGLPSDRFSAERTGGSVSTLTIQRTQQEDSAVYLCASSFPPHDNEQFFGPGTRLTVL.